The T cell receptor beta chain described here comes from a study of OX40 agonist ivuxolimab in advanced cancers. The CDR3 extends over 12 amino acids. Germline V gene sequence: CDR1 SGDLS, CDR2 YYNGEE. V was pared by 5 bases and J by 8 bases, with 11 bases between. Assay used: immunoSEQ multiplex PCR; TCRdb lists only in-frame clones, some missing. The sample lists under 100,000 clones, just under 95% occurring once. The source of this sequence is an adult with an advanced solid tumor such as melanoma, head and neck, liver or kidney cancer. This chain joins TRBV9 and TRBJ2-1; D remains ambiguous. This specimen was CD4+ or CD8+ T cells sorted from blood, taken in a trial of the OX40 agonist ivuxolimab. The CDR3, as DNA: TGTGCCAGCAGTCAATCCTTCGATGAGCAGTTCTTC. It encodes CASSQSFDEQFF.